A single sample gave rise to the 25 T cell receptor beta chains below, sequenced in a study of shared clonotypes between healthy human individuals. TCRdb keeps only in-frame clones here, not all; method: immunoSEQ multiplex PCR. This sample carries over 1.4 million clones, approximately 97% of them seen once, and the ten largest clones take about 1%. Sequenced sample: naive CD4+ T cells sorted from blood. The subset here: CD45RA+ positively selected. The receptor source for this set is a man aged 25 to 45 in good health.

The chain couples TRBV19 to TRBJ2-7; D unresolved. The CDR3 runs 12 residues. Germline lookup yields CDR1 LNHDA and CDR2 SQIVND (reference sequence). V lost 7 bases to trimming and J lost 0 bases, with 7 bases between them. In nucleotides, the CDR3 is TGTGCCAGTAAGGGCAGCTCCTACGAGCAGTACTTC. This encodes CASKGSSYEQYF.

The rearrangement uses TRBV29-1 and TRBJ2-5; the D is unclear. V was clipped by 4 bases and J by 5 bases, with 11 bases between them. This CDR3 has 12 amino acids. Germline CDR1 SQVTM, CDR2 ANQGSEA. The CDR3 loop reads CSVGVSDETQYF. In nucleotides, the CDR3 is TGCAGCGTTGGGGTTTCAGATGAGACCCAGTACTTC.

The J gene is TRBJ2-1, the V gene TRBV9; D possibly uses TRBD1 or TRBD2 (5 bases each). This CDR3 contains 12 residues. Germline assignment: CDR1 SGDLS and CDR2 YYNGEE. V dropped 1 base and J dropped 10 bases, with 9 bases sitting between them. The DNA for the CDR3 is TGTGCCAGCAGCGTACCGGGACGCGAGCAGTTCTTC. Translated: CASSVPGREQFF. Drawing the rest from reference TRBV9 and TRBJ2-1, the complete variable domain is DSGVTQTPKHLITATGQRVTLRCSPRSGDLSVYWYQQSLDQGLQFLIQYYNGEERAKGNILERFSAQQFPDLHSELNLSSLELGDSALYFCASSVPGREQFFGPGTRLTVL.

The V and J genes are TRBV18 and TRBJ1-5; 7 nucleotides align to TRBD1. The CDR3 is 15 amino acids. Unmatched junction bases numbered 8, after V lost 3 bases and J lost 6 bases. Per the germline V gene, CDR1 is KGHSH and CDR2 is LQKENI. The CDR3 bases are TGTGCCAGCTCACCGTCGCTCGACAGGGCTCAGCCCCAGCATTTT. Amino acids: CASSPSLDRAQPQHF.

This clone appeared once. The sample has other DNA sequences that encode this CDR3 too. The V and J genes are TRBV18 and TRBJ2-5; TRBD2 agrees at 7 bases. Germline V gene lookup returns CDR1 KGHSH and CDR2 LQKENI. Trimming cost V 6 bases and J 3 bases; bases outside gene matches: 7. The CDR3 contains 14 residues. The CDR3 region is CASSSGGREETQYF. CDR3 nucleotides: TGTGCCAGCTCTTCGGGGGGTAGGGAAGAGACCCAGTACTTC.

The chain uses TRBV18 and TRBJ2-7; D uncertain. The CDR3 has 12 amino acids. Trimming removed 4 bases at V and 7 bases at J, with 11 bases between. Per the germline V gene, CDR1 is KGHSH and CDR2 is LQKENI. The CDR3: CASSQADTEQYF. As DNA, the CDR3 is TGTGCCAGCTCACAAGCCGACACGGAGCAGTACTTC.

The chain combines TRBV25-1 with TRBJ2-2; D gene uncertain. Deletions cut 7 bases from V and 1 base from J, with 4 bases between. The CDR3 is 12 amino acids. Germline lookup yields CDR1 MGHDK and CDR2 SYGVNS. The CDR3 DNA sequence: TGTGCCAGCAACGGGAACACCGGGGAGCTGTTTTTT. It translates to CASNGNTGELFF.

The V call is TRBV6-5, the J call TRBJ1-1, with TRBD1 matching 7 bases. Looked up from germline, CDR1 is MNHEY and CDR2 is SVGAGI. After removal of 0 bases from V and 6 bases from J, the junction contained 10 bases not matched to a gene. The CDR3 sequence is 16 residues long. CDR3 sequence (DNA): TGTGCCAGCAGTTACTCGAGAGAGACAGGGAGGGCTGAAGCTTTCTTT. Translated: CASSYSRETGRAEAFF.

The chain joins TRBV29-1 to TRBJ1-2; TRBD1 agrees at 7 bases. V shed 4 bases, J shed 2 bases, and the junction held 10 bases outside the gene matches. Germline values: CDR1 SQVTM, CDR2 ANQGSEA. The CDR3 consists of 15 residues. CDR3 region: CSVASETGYNYGYTF. CDR3 nucleotide sequence: TGCAGCGTTGCATCCGAGACAGGGTACAACTATGGCTACACCTTC.

The genes are TRBV5-1 and TRBJ2-1, with TRBD2 matching 7 bases. This CDR3 is built from 15 residues. Trimming took 4 bases from V and 0 from J; bases not matched to a gene: 4. Germline-derived CDR1 and CDR2 are SGHRS and YFSETQ. This CDR3 is CASSRDYSSYNEQFF. CDR3 nucleotide sequence: TGCGCCAGCAGCCGGGACTACAGCTCCTACAATGAGCAGTTCTTC.

To note about this clone: At one boundary the junction diverges from the germline segment, which might be a read error. The chain employs TRBV7-7 and TRBJ2-1, with 13 bases that match TRBD2. The germline V gene encodes CDR1 SSHAT and CDR2 FNYEAQ (reference sequence). The CDR3 runs 15 residues. CDR3: CASSPRTSGSDEQFF. Here the CDR3 DNA reads TGTGCTAGCAGCCCGCGGACTAGCGGGAGCGATGAGCAGTTCTTC.

This chain uses TRBV10-3 with TRBJ2-6, with D maybe TRBD2 (6 bases). Germline V lookup: CDR1 ENHRY, CDR2 SYGVKD. The V end lost 7 bases, the J end lost 0 bases, and 13 bases lay between the germline ends. The CDR3 length is 16 residues. The CDR3 region has the DNA TGTGCCATCAACCCGGGGGACTTCTCTGGGGCCAACGTCCTGACTTTC. Amino acid sequence: CAINPGDFSGANVLTF.

The J gene is TRBJ2-7, the V gene TRBV9, with a tentative D call TRBD2 (5 bases). Germline assignment: CDR1 SGDLS and CDR2 YYNGEE. Between the trimmed V and J ends, which lost 0 bases and 5 bases, there was a span of 15 bases. The CDR3 covers 15 residues. The CDR3 reads CASSVGALGSNEQYF. CDR3 coding DNA: TGTGCCAGCAGCGTAGGGGCACTAGGAAGCAACGAGCAGTACTTC.

Of note for this clone: This sample includes further DNA sequences coding for the same CDR3. The rearrangement links TRBV28 to TRBJ2-3; the D gene is possibly TRBD2 (5 bases). V was cut by 2 bases and J by 0 bases, with 6 bases left in between. The CDR3 has 14 amino acids. Germline V CDR1 and CDR2: MDHEN, SYDVKM. The CDR3 nucleotides are TGTGCCAGCAGTTTAAGCGGAAGCACAGATACGCAGTATTTT. Residues: CASSLSGSTDTQYF.

The chain carries TRBV18 and TRBJ2-1, with D possibly being TRBD1 or TRBD2 (6 bases each). The germline V gene has CDR1 KGHSH and CDR2 LQKENI. V shed 5 bases and J shed 0 bases, with 11 bases lying between them. The CDR3 loop spans 15 amino acids. The CDR3 nucleotides read TGTGCCAGCTCAAGCGGAGGGGGCTCCTACAATGAGCAGTTCTTC. It yields the protein CASSSGGGSYNEQFF.

This rearrangement joins TRBV5-1 to TRBJ1-4; D might be TRBD1 (6 bases). Germline CDR1 SGHRS, CDR2 YFSETQ. Trimming removed 5 bases at V and 7 bases at J, with 15 bases between. There are 14 residues in the CDR3. This chain's CDR3 is CASRTGETFEKLFF. DNA for the CDR3: TGCGCCAGCAGGACAGGTGAAACCTTTGAAAAACTGTTTTTT.

This clone was found once. Other nucleotide sequences from this sample produce the same CDR3. J is TRBJ2-5 and V is TRBV30; D is unclear. Trimming pared 0 bases from V and 3 bases from J, leaving 5 bases between. Germline V gives CDR1 GTSNPN, CDR2 SVGIG (reference sequence). The CDR3 has 12 residues. The CDR3 sequence is CAWSVLEETQYF. For the CDR3, the DNA is TGTGCCTGGAGTGTACTTGAAGAGACCCAGTACTTC.

J is TRBJ2-2 and V is TRBV18; D is unresolved. Germline CDR1 is KGHSH and CDR2 is LQKENI. The CDR3 is 13 amino acids. V was pared by 3 bases and J by 3 bases, with 5 bases between. CDR3 residues: CASSPVYTGELFF. CDR3 sequence (DNA): TGTGCCAGCTCACCGGTCTACACCGGGGAGCTGTTTTTT.

The genes are TRBV2 and TRBJ2-5, with 8 bases that match TRBD2. V lost 5 bases, J lost 5 bases, and 16 bases stayed unmatched. The length of the CDR3 is 17 residues. Germline V CDR1 and CDR2: SNHLY, FYNNEI. CDR3: CASSPQVGAGGRETQYF. CDR3 in DNA: TGTGCCAGCAGTCCCCAGGTAGGGGCGGGAGGACGGGAGACCCAGTACTTC.

This chain links TRBV4-2 with TRBJ2-5; D tentatively reads TRBD1 or TRBD2 (5 bases each). The V gene's germline CDR1 is LGHNA and CDR2 YNFKEQ. V was trimmed by 6 bases and J by 4 bases, leaving 12 bases between them. The CDR3 totals 13 residues. The CDR3 loop reads CASSPLRGETQYF. DNA for the CDR3: TGTGCCAGCAGTCCCTTGAGGGGAGAGACCCAGTACTTC.

The chain uses TRBV28 and TRBJ2-5, with TRBD2 as a possible D gene (7 bases). The CDR3 has 16 residues. Trimming left V 7 bases short and J 4 bases short, with 22 bases between. Per the germline V gene, CDR1 is MDHEN and CDR2 is SYDVKM. CDR3 sequence: CASKPHWGGGSETQYF. In nucleotides, the CDR3 is TGTGCCAGCAAACCCCACTGGGGAGGGGGATCAGAGACCCAGTACTTC.

V and J are TRBV7-9 and TRBJ2-1; D is undetermined. CDR3 size: 17 residues. Germline loops: CDR1 SEHNR, CDR2 FQNEAQ (reference sequence). Trimming cost V 1 base and J 2 bases, with 15 bases left between them. CDR3 sequence (DNA): TGTGCCAGCAGCTTAGGTTCTGGGAAGGGCCCCTACAATGAGCAGTTCTTC. Amino acids: CASSLGSGKGPYNEQFF.

The V gene is TRBV7-8, the J gene TRBJ2-5; D ambiguous. Germline V CDR1 and CDR2: SGHVS, FQNEAQ. V dropped 8 bases and J dropped 10 bases, with 14 bases sitting between them. The CDR3 loop spans 11 amino acids. DNA for the CDR3: TGTGCCAGCGGCACGGGCCTGGTCCAGTACTTC. Translated, it gives CASGTGLVQYF.

This chain connects TRBV7-2 to TRBJ2-3, with D possibly matching TRBD2 (5 bases). Trimming took 6 bases from V and 4 from J, leaving 14 bases between them. The CDR3 covers 14 residues. The germline V gene has CDR1 SGHTA and CDR2 FQGNSA. The CDR3 DNA reads as TGTGCCAGCAGACTTAGCGTTTTTTCAGATACGCAGTATTTT. Translated: CASRLSVFSDTQYF.

The chain links TRBV29-1 to TRBJ2-1; 10 bases fit TRBD2. CDR1 and CDR2 from the germline V gene are SQVTM and ANQGSEA. The junction had 7 bases not matched to a gene; V was cut back by 7 bases and J by 10 bases. The CDR3 sequence is 12 residues long. The CDR3 DNA follows: TGCAGCGCTATAGGACTAGCGGACGAGCAGTTCTTC. Protein product: CSAIGLADEQFF.